This TCR beta chain is drawn from a study of Ad26.COV2.S vaccination and SARS-CoV-2 variants. Specified treatment: 19 received Ad26.COV2.S at low or high dose, single or two shots; 5 received placebo; per-sample allocation not given. It was on day 63 after the first vaccine or placebo injection that samples were taken. An Ad26 vector expressing Wuhan-strain SARS-CoV-2 spike constituted the vaccine. Here immunoSEQ multiplex PCR was the method, and the copy in TCRdb shows in-frame clones only, minus some. The sample lists 200,000 to 250,000 clones, approximately 90% occurring once. General study points: Total T cell responses, in the TCR breadth and depth analyses, may have been underestimated. Non-spike TCR breadth did not differ much between vaccine and placebo recipients. It was vaccine recipients, not placebo recipients, who had the higher spike-specific TCR breadth.

Remarks on this clone: As yet, its antigen is unknown.

Trimming took 1 base from V and 7 from J, leaving 16 bases between them. The CDR3 runs to 15 residues. Germline lookup yields CDR1 LGHNA and CDR2 YSLEER. The TCR comes from a person aged 18-65 years who received the Ad26.COV2.S COVID-19 vaccine or a placebo. The genes are TRBV4-3 and TRBJ1-2, with a tentative D call TRBD1 (6 bases). Specimen: peripheral blood, collected in a trial of Ad26.COV2.S vaccine versus placebo. This CDR3 is CASSQGPGAGSGYTF. The CDR3 DNA follows: TGCGCCAGCAGCCAAGGCCCAGGGGCCGGGAGTGGCTACACCTTC.